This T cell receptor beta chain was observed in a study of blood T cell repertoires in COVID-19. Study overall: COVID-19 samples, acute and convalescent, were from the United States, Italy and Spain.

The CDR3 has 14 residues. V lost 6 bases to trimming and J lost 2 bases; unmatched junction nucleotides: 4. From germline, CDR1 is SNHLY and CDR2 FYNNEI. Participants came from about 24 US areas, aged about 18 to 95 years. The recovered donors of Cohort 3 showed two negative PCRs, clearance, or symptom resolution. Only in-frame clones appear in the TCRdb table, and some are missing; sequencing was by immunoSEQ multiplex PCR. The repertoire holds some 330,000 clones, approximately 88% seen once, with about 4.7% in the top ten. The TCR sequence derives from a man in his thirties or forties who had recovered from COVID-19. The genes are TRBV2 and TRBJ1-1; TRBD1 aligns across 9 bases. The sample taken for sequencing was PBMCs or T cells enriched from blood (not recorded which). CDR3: CASRDRGINTEAFF. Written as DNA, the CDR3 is TGTGCCAGCAGGGACAGGGGAATTAACACTGAAGCTTTCTTT.